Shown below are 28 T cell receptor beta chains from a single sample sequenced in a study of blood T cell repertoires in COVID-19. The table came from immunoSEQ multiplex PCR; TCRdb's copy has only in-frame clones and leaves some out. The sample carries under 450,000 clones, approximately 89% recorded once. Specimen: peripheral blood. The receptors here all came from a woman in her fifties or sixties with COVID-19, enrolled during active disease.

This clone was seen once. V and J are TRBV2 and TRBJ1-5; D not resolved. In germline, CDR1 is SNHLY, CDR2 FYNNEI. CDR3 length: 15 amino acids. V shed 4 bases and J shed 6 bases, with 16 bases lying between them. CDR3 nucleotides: TGTGCCAGCAGTGGTGATACGGGGTTTAGTCAGCCCCAGCATTTT. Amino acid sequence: CASSGDTGFSQPQHF.

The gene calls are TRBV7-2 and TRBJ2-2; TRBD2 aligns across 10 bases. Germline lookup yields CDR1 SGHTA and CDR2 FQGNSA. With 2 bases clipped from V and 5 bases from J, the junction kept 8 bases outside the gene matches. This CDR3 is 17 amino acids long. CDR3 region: CASSLLASGSSTGELFF. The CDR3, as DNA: TGTGCCAGCAGCTTATTGGCTAGCGGGAGCTCAACCGGGGAGCTGTTTTTT.

CDR3 in DNA: TGTGCCAGCAGTAGACTAGCGGGGCCAGATACGCAGTATTTT. Residues: CASSRLAGPDTQYF. The gene calls are TRBV27 and TRBJ2-3; 11 bases are shared with TRBD2. J gave up 4 bases and V 5 bases, and 2 bases lay outside the gene matches. The germline CDR1 and CDR2 sequences are MNHEY and SMNVEV (reference sequence). This CDR3 comprises 14 residues.

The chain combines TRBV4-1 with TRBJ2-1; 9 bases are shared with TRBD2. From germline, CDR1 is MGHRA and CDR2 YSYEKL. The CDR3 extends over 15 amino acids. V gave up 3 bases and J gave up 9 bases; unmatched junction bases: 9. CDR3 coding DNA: TGCGCCAGCAGCCAGAAGGCGGGGGGGCTGGGTGAGCAGTTCTTC. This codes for CASSQKAGGLGEQFF.

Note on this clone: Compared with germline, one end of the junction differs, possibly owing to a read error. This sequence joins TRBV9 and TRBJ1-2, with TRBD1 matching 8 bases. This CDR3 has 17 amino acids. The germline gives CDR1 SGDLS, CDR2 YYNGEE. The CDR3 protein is CASSVGAGGAELYDYTF. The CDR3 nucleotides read TGTGCCAGCAGCGTAGGGGCAGGGGGCGCGGAGCTGTATGACTACACCTTC.

The DNA of the CDR3 is TGTGCCAGCAGCTTAGTGAGGACTGAAGCTTTCTTT. It is translated as CASSLVRTEAFF. The chain joins TRBV7-8 to TRBJ1-1; D is unclear. V was trimmed by 1 base and J by 5 bases, leaving 5 bases between them. Per the germline V gene, CDR1 is SGHVS and CDR2 is FQNEAQ. CDR3 length equals 12 residues.

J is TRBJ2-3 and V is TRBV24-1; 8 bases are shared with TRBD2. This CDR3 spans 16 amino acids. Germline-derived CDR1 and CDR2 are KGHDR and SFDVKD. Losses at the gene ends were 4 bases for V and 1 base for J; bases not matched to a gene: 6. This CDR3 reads CATSDSGLGGTDTQYF. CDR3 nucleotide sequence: TGTGCCACCAGTGACTCGGGACTAGGTGGCACAGATACGCAGTATTTT.

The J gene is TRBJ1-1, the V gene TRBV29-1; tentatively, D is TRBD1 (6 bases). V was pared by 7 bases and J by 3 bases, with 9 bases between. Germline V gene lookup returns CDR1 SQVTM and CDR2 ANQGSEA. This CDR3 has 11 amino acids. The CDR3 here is CSGQEDTEAFF. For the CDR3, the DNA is TGCAGCGGACAGGAGGACACTGAAGCTTTCTTT.

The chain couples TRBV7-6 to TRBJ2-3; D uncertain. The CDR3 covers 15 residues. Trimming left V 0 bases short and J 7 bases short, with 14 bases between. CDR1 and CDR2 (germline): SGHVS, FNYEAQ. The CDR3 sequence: CASSLAQGRAYTQYF. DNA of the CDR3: TGTGCCAGCAGCTTAGCGCAAGGCAGAGCGTATACGCAGTATTTT.

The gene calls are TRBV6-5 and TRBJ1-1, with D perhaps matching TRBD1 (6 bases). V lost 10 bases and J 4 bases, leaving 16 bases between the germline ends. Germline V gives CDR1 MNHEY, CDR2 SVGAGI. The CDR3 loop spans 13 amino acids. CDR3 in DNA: TGTGCCACCCACAGGGACCTGGGCACTGAAGCTTTCTTT. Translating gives CATHRDLGTEAFF.

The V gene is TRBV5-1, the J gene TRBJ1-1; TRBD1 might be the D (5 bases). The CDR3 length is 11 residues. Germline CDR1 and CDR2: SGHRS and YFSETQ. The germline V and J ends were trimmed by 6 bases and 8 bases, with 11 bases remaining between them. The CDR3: CASTLGGEAFF. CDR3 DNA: TGCGCCAGCACCCTTGGGGGGGAAGCTTTCTTT.

In DNA form, the CDR3 reads TGCGCCAGCACACGGACAGATTATGGCTACACCTTC. It translates to CASTRTDYGYTF. The rearrangement uses TRBV5-1 and TRBJ1-2, with a possible D match to TRBD1 (6 bases). CDR3 length: 12 residues. Germline V lookup: CDR1 SGHRS, CDR2 YFSETQ. V lost 6 bases, J lost 5 bases, and 11 bases lay in between.

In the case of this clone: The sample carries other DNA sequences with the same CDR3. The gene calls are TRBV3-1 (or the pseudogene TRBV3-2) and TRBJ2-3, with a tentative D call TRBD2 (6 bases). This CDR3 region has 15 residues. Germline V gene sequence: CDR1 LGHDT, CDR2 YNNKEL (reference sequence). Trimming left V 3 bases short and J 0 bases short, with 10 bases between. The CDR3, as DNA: TGTGCCAGCAGCCAGGTTGGGGGGAGCACAGATACGCAGTATTTT. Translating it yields CASSQVGGSTDTQYF.

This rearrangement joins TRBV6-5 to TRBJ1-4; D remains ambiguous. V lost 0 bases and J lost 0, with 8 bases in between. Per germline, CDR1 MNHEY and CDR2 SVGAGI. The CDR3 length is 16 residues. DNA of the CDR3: TGTGCCAGCAGTTACTCGAGATCGGCAACTAATGAAAAACTGTTTTTT. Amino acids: CASSYSRSATNEKLFF.

CDR3 sequence reads: CASSLGGTGDTEAFF. Written as DNA, the CDR3 is TGTGCCAGCAGCCTAGGAGGGACAGGGGACACTGAAGCTTTCTTT. The chain couples TRBV7-2 to TRBJ1-1; TRBD1 aligns across 10 bases. The germline gives CDR1 SGHTA, CDR2 FQGNSA. V was clipped by 5 bases and J by 3 bases; unmatched bases: 6. The length of the CDR3 is 15 residues.

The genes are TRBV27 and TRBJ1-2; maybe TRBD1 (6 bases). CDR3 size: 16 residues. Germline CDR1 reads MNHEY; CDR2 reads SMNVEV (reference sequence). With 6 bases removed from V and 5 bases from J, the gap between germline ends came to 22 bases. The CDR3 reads CASRTTRTGFRYGYTF. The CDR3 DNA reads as TGTGCCAGCAGGACTACTCGAACAGGGTTTCGTTATGGCTACACCTTC.

The CDR3 DNA sequence: TGTGCCAGCAGCTCACCGACAGCGAACTATGGCTACACCTTC. It encodes CASSSPTANYGYTF. The chain recombines TRBV5-5 with TRBJ1-2; a weak D match, TRBD1 (5 bases). Germline V gives CDR1 SGHKS, CDR2 YYEKEE (reference sequence). Trimming removed 3 bases at V and 2 bases at J, with 11 bases between. CDR3 length: 14 residues.

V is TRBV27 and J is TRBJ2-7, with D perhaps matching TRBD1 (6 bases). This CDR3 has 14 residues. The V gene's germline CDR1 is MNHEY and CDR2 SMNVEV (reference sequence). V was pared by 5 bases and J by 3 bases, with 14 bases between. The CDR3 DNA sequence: TGTGCCAGCAGTATGGGGACAAAATTCTACGAGCAGTACTTC. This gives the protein CASSMGTKFYEQYF.

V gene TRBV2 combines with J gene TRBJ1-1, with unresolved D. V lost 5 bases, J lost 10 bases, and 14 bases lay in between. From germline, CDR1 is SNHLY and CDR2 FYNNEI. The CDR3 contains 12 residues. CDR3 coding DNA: TGTGCCAGCAGTCCGACGGCCGAGGGAGCTTTCTTT. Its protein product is CASSPTAEGAFF.

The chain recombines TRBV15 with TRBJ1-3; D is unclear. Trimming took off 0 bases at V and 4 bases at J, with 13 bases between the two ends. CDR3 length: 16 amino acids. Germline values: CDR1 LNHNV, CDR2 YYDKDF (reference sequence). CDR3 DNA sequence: TGTGCCACCAGCAGAGATCTCGGGGTGGAGGGAAACACCATATATTTT. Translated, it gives CATSRDLGVEGNTIYF. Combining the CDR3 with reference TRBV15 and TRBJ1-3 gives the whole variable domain DAMVIQNPRYQVTQFGKPVTLSCSQTLNHNVMYWYQQKSSQAPKLLFHYYDKDFNNEADTPDNFQSRRPNTSFCFLDIRSPGLGDTAMYLCATSRDLGVEGNTIYFGEGSWLTVV.

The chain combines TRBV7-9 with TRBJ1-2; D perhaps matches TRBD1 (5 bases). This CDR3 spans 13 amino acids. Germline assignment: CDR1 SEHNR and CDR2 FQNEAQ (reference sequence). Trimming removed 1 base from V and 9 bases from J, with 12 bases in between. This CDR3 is CASSLGREGRYTF. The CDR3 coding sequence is TGTGCCAGCAGCTTAGGCAGGGAGGGACGCTACACCTTC.

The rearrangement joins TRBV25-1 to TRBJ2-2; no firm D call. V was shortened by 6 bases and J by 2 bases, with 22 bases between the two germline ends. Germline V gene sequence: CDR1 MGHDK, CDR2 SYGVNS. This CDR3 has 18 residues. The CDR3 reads CASRGQAPPDYNTGELFF. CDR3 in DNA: TGTGCCAGCAGGGGTCAGGCACCGCCGGATTACAACACCGGGGAGCTGTTTTTT.

This CDR3 is CASRAGGPRNEQFF. The DNA of the CDR3 is TGTGCCAGCAGGGCGGGGGGGCCGCGGAATGAGCAGTTCTTC. The chain couples TRBV2 to TRBJ2-1, with 9 bases identical to TRBD2. CDR1 SNHLY and CDR2 FYNNEI come from the germline V gene. There are 14 residues in the CDR3. With 6 bases clipped from V and 7 bases from J, the junction kept 7 bases outside the gene matches.

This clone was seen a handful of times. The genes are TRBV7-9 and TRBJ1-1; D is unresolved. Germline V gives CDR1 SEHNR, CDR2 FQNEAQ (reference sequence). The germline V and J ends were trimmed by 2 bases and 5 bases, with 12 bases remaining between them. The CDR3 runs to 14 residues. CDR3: CASSLTQTGTEAFF. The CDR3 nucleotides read TGTGCCAGCAGCTTAACACAAACGGGAACTGAAGCTTTCTTT.

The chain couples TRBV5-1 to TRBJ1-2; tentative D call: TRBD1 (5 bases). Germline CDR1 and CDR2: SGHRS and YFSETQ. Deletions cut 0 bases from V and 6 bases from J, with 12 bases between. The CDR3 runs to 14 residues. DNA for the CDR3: TGCGCCAGCAGCTTGGAGGGGCCCAGCGATGGCTACACCTTC. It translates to CASSLEGPSDGYTF.

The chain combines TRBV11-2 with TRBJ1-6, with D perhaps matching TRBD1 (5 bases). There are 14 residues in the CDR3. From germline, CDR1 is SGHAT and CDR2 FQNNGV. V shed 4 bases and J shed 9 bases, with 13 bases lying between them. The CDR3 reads CASSSGPGGSPLHF. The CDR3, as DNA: TGTGCCAGCAGCTCGGGACCGGGAGGTTCACCCCTCCACTTT.

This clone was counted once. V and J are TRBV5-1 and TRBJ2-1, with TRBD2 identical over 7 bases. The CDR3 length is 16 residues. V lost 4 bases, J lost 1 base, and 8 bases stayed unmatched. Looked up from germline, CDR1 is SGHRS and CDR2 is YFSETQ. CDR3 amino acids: CASSPQTSESYNEQFF. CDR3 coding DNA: TGCGCCAGCAGCCCCCAAACTAGCGAGTCCTACAATGAGCAGTTCTTC. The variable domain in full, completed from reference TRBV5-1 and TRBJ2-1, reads KAGVTQTPRYLIKTRGQQVTLSCSPISGHRSVSWYQQTPGQGLQFLFEYFSETQRNKGNFPGRFSGRQFSNSRSEMNVSTLELGDSALYLCASSPQTSESYNEQFFGPGTRLTVL.

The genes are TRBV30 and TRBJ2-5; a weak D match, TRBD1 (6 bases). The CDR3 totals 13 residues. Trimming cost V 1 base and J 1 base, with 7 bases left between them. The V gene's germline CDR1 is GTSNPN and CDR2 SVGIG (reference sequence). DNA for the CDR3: TGTGCCTGGAGTGGGACAGTCCAAGAGACCCAGTACTTC. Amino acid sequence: CAWSGTVQETQYF.